This entry lists 21 T cell receptor beta chains sequenced from one sample in a study of blood T cell repertoires in COVID-19. Here immunoSEQ multiplex PCR was the method, and the copy in TCRdb shows in-frame clones only, minus some. The sample contains some 110,000 clones, 75% to 85% of which appear only once. Sequencing used peripheral blood. The receptors were gathered from a woman aged 70-85 years with acute or convalescent COVID-19.

The chain couples TRBV6-6 to TRBJ2-1; TRBD1 agrees at 7 bases. J lost 12 bases, V lost 2 bases, and 4 bases had no gene match. Germline lookup yields CDR1 MNHNY and CDR2 SVGAGI (reference sequence). This CDR3 has 12 residues. The CDR3 DNA follows: TGTGCCAGCAGTTACGACAGGGCACCGCAGTTCTTC. Protein sequence: CASSYDRAPQFF.

The J gene is TRBJ1-3, the V gene TRBV19, with 8 bases fitting TRBD1. Per the germline V gene, CDR1 is LNHDA and CDR2 is SQIVND (reference sequence). There are 15 residues in the CDR3. V was clipped by 9 bases and J by 0 bases; unmatched bases: 7. This CDR3 reads CASRQGHNSGNTIYF. As DNA, the CDR3 is TGTGCCAGCAGACAGGGGCACAACTCTGGAAACACCATATATTTT.

The V call is TRBV6-2 or TRBV6-3, the J call TRBJ2-1; 8 positions agree with TRBD2. V dropped 4 bases and J dropped 0; count of bases not matched to a gene: 5. There are 16 residues in the CDR3. Germline lookup yields CDR1 MNHEY and CDR2 SVGEGT. As DNA, the CDR3 is TGTGCCAGCAGTTCCCGACTAGCGAGCTCCTACAATGAGCAGTTCTTC. Translating gives CASSSRLASSYNEQFF.

The chain uses TRBV4-3 and TRBJ2-7; D is possibly TRBD2 (5 bases). Looked up from germline, CDR1 is LGHNA and CDR2 is YSLEER. The CDR3 loop spans 14 amino acids. V was trimmed by 4 bases and J by 1 base, leaving 11 bases between them. The CDR3 nucleotides are TGCGCCAGCAGCCGAGACTACTCGTCCTACGAGCAGTACTTC. Translating it yields CASSRDYSSYEQYF.

The chain combines TRBV18 with TRBJ2-1; possibly TRBD2 for D (5 bases). The CDR3 runs 14 residues. The germline V gene has CDR1 KGHSH and CDR2 LQKENI. Trimming shortened V by 4 bases and J by 0 bases, and 7 bases separated the two germline ends. The CDR3 here is CASSRESSYNEQFF. CDR3 DNA sequence: TGTGCCAGCTCACGGGAGAGCTCCTACAATGAGCAGTTCTTC.

The chain recombines TRBV27 with TRBJ2-6; unclear D gene. CDR1 is MNHEY, CDR2 SMNVEV, per germline (reference sequence). The CDR3 consists of 15 residues. Deletions cut 2 bases from V and 0 bases from J, with 5 bases between. The CDR3 protein is CASSLSNSGANVLTF. The CDR3 DNA sequence: TGTGCCAGCAGTTTAAGCAACTCTGGGGCCAACGTCCTGACTTTC.

The chain uses TRBV9 and TRBJ2-1; maybe TRBD2 (7 bases). The CDR3 sequence is 15 residues long. The germline V gene encodes CDR1 SGDLS and CDR2 YYNGEE. Trimming left V 0 bases short and J 7 bases short, with 14 bases between. CDR3 bases: TGTGCCAGCAGCGTAGAAGGGGGGGAGTGGAATGAGCAGTTCTTC. This gives the protein CASSVEGGEWNEQFF.

The V and J genes are TRBV18 and TRBJ1-1, with unresolved D. The CDR3 spans 16 residues. Germline values: CDR1 KGHSH, CDR2 LQKENI. V was clipped by 5 bases and J by 0 bases, with 16 bases between them. The CDR3 protein is CASSSHAGRLNTEAFF. CDR3 nucleotide sequence: TGTGCCAGCTCATCCCATGCGGGTCGACTGAACACTGAAGCTTTCTTT.

The rearrangement links TRBV4-2 to TRBJ2-1; 7 bases are shared with TRBD1. The germline CDR1 and CDR2 sequences are LGHNA and YNFKEQ. The V gene end was trimmed by 1 base and the J gene end by 5 bases; junction bases not matched to a gene: 8. The CDR3 extends over 16 amino acids. This CDR3 reads CASSQVPGTANNEQFF. As DNA, the CDR3 is TGTGCCAGCAGCCAAGTTCCCGGGACAGCCAACAATGAGCAGTTCTTC.

This rearrangement joins TRBV11-3 to TRBJ1-1; D might be TRBD1 (6 bases). CDR3 length: 13 residues. Germline V gene data show CDR1 as SGHNT and CDR2 as YENEEA. The V gene lost 5 bases and the J gene lost 10 bases, with 17 bases spanning the gap. The CDR3 DNA sequence: TGTGCCAGCAGCCGTGAACACCGGGACACAGCTTTCTTT. This sequence encodes CASSREHRDTAFF.

The gene calls are TRBV19 and TRBJ2-7; a weak D match, TRBD1 (5 bases). Germline assignment: CDR1 LNHDA and CDR2 SQIVND (reference sequence). The CDR3 contains 13 residues. The V gene lost 1 base and the J gene lost 9 bases, with 13 bases spanning the gap. The CDR3: CASSIGQTTSQYF. In DNA, the CDR3 is TGTGCCAGTAGTATAGGACAGACGACCTCGCAGTACTTC.

This clone was seen only a few times. The rearrangement uses TRBV2 and TRBJ2-7, with 7 bases fitting TRBD1. This CDR3 is built from 13 residues. Germline assignment: CDR1 SNHLY and CDR2 FYNNEI. V shed 7 bases, J shed 3 bases, and the junction held 6 bases outside the gene matches. The CDR3 coding sequence is TGTGCCAGCAACCCGGACAGGCACTACGAGCAGTACTTC. The encoded protein is CASNPDRHYEQYF.

The chain uses TRBV3-1 (or the pseudogene TRBV3-2) and TRBJ2-7; TRBD2 aligns across 7 bases. From germline, CDR1 is LGHDT and CDR2 YNNKEL (reference sequence). V shed 0 bases, J shed 5 bases, and the junction held 22 bases outside the gene matches. The CDR3 has 20 residues. The CDR3 here is CASSQDGSPSGASGLDEQYF. The CDR3 bases are TGTGCCAGCAGCCAAGACGGGAGCCCCTCCGGGGCTAGCGGTCTTGACGAGCAGTACTTC.

This clone was recorded only once. The chain couples TRBV7-6 to TRBJ1-4; maybe TRBD1 (5 bases). V shed 5 bases and J shed 1 base, with 8 bases lying between them. This CDR3 contains 14 residues. Germline CDR1 SGHVS, CDR2 FNYEAQ. The CDR3 sequence: CASSPGGTNEKLFF. The CDR3 DNA is TGTGCCAGCAGCCCGGGGGGAACTAATGAAAAACTGTTTTTT.

This chain uses TRBV6-5 with TRBJ2-1; D gene unclear. Deletions cut 1 base from V and 4 bases from J, with 5 bases between. CDR3 length: 13 residues. In germline, CDR1 is MNHEY, CDR2 SVGAGI. DNA of the CDR3: TGTGCCAGCAGTTACTTCGGTTACAATGAGCAGTTCTTC. Its protein is CASSYFGYNEQFF.

This clone turned up a few times. The genes are TRBV29-1 and TRBJ2-7, with 9 nucleotides matching TRBD2. CDR3 length: 12 amino acids. J gave up 4 bases and V 6 bases, and 4 bases lay outside the gene matches. Germline V lookup: CDR1 SQVTM, CDR2 ANQGSEA. The CDR3 DNA follows: TGCAGCGTGCTTAGCGGGAGTTACGAGCAGTACTTC. It codes for CSVLSGSYEQYF.

The chain links TRBV28 to TRBJ2-1; D unresolved. The CDR3 runs to 12 residues. Germline V lookup: CDR1 MDHEN, CDR2 SYDVKM. V shed 6 bases and J shed 1 base, with 4 bases lying between them. This chain's CDR3 is CASRSSYNEQFF. The CDR3 DNA reads TGTGCCAGCAGGTCTTCCTACAATGAGCAGTTCTTC.

The V and J genes are TRBV10-3 and TRBJ1-3, with D perhaps matching TRBD1 (5 bases). V was trimmed by 6 bases and J by 0 bases, leaving 12 bases between them. The CDR3 sequence is 15 residues long. Germline assignment: CDR1 ENHRY and CDR2 SYGVKD. The CDR3 DNA follows: TGTGCCATCAGGGGCGGGACGGACTCTGGAAACACCATATATTTT. Translated, it gives CAIRGGTDSGNTIYF.

In DNA form, the CDR3 reads TGTGCCAGCTCACCCACTGGGGCGGGAGGGCCCCTGTACGAGCAGTACTTC. Its translation: CASSPTGAGGPLYEQYF. V and J are TRBV18 and TRBJ2-7; TRBD2 agrees at 9 bases. Germline CDR1 is KGHSH and CDR2 is LQKENI. Trimming removed 3 bases from V and 4 bases from J; junction bases left unmatched: 13. CDR3 size: 17 residues.

The V and J genes are TRBV7-9 and TRBJ2-7, with D possibly TRBD1 on 6 matching bases. Germline CDR1 is SEHNR and CDR2 is FQNEAQ (reference sequence). The length of the CDR3 is 12 residues. V dropped 6 bases and J dropped 3 bases, with 9 bases sitting between them. CDR3 residues: CASRLQGYEQYF. As DNA, the CDR3 is TGTGCCAGCAGGTTACAGGGCTACGAGCAGTACTTC.

This sequence joins TRBV5-4 and TRBJ1-6; 10 nucleotides align to TRBD1. The germline V gene has CDR1 SGHNT and CDR2 YYREEE (reference sequence). V dropped 0 bases and J dropped 9; count of bases not matched to a gene: 3. This CDR3 is built from 15 residues. This CDR3 reads CASSLAGTGASPLHF. CDR3 nucleotides: TGTGCCAGCAGCTTGGCAGGGACAGGGGCTTCACCCCTCCACTTT.